The entry below describes one T cell receptor beta chain. As yet, its antigen is unknown. This entry is derived from a study of CD8 T cells in ankylosing spondylitis. Notes on the study in general: CD8+ cells made up the disease-linked clones, which were relatively rare in peripheral blood. Made up of under ten highly homologous variants, a TCR beta motif appeared characteristic of ankylosing spondylitis blood.

Researchers built TCR beta libraries using quantitative 5'-RACE with molecular barcodes. TCRdb re-derived calls from the 5' RACE reads in MiXCR, one entry per CDR3 protein. The data show around 430,000 distinct CDR3 sequences, with roughly 18% seen just once and under 1.2% held by the top ten. Germline CDR1 reads DFQATT; CDR2 reads SNEGSKA (reference sequence). This CDR3 spans 12 amino acids. The ends lost 7 bases at V and 3 bases at J; junction bases unmatched: 5. The receptor was derived from a male donor with ankylosing spondylitis. The V and J genes are TRBV20-1 and TRBJ1-1; 7 bases agree with TRBD1. Sequenced material: blood, either unsorted or a sorted T cell fraction (not recorded which). CDR3 protein: CSGGRGDTEAFF. In DNA, the CDR3 is TGCAGTGGTGGCAGGGGGGACACTGAAGCTTTCTTT.